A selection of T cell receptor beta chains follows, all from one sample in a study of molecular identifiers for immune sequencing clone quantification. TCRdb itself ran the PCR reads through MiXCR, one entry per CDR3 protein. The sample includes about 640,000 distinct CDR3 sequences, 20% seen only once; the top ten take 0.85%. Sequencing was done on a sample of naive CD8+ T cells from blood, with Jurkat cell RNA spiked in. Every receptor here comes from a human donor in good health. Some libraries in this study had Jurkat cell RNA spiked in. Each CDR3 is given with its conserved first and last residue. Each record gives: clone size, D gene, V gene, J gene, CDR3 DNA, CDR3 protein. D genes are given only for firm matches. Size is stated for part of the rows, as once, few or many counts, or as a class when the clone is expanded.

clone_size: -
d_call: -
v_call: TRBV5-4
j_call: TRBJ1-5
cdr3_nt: TGTGCCAGCAGCTTGGCTAGGGACAAAGACCCCAATCAGCCCCAGCATTTT
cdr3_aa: CASSLARDKDPNQPQHF

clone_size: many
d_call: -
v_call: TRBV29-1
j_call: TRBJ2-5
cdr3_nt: TGCAGCGTTGAAGTTCAAGATTGGGCGGGGACAGCGTGGGAGACCCAGTACTTC
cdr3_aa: CSVEVQDWAGTAWETQYF

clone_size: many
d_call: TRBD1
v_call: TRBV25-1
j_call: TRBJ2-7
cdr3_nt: TGTGCCAGCACCCGACAGGGATCCTCCGAGCAGTACTTC
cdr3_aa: CASTRQGSSEQYF

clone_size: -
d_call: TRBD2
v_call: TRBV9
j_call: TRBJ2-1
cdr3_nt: TGTGCCAGCAGCTCCCGGGACGGTCCCGGGACTAGCGGGACGACCCTAAACAATGAGCAGTTCTTC
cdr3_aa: CASSSRDGPGTSGTTLNNEQFF

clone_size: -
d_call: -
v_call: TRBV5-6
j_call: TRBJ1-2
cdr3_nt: TGTGCCAGCAGCTTGGTGACGGGCTATGGCTGCACCTTC
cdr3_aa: CASSLVTGYGCTF

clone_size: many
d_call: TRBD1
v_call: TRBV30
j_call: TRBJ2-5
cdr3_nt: TGTGCCTGCCACACAGGGGTAGGCGAGACCCAGTACTTC
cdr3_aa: CACHTGVGETQYF

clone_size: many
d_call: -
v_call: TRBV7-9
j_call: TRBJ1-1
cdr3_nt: TGTGCCAGCAGCCCACCAACAGGGTCGGTAATGAACACTGAAGCTTTCTTT
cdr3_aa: CASSPPTGSVMNTEAFF

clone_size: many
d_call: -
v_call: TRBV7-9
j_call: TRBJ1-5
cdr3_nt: TGTGCCAGCAGCTTAGTCAGGGAGGTACAGAATCAGCCCCAGCATTTT
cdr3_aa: CASSLVREVQNQPQHF

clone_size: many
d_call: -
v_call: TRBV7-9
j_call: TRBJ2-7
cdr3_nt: TGTGCCAGCAGCTCGGCAGGGCCCATCATCCACCATCCTAGCTCCTACGAGCAGTACTTC
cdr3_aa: CASSSAGPIIHHPSSYEQYF

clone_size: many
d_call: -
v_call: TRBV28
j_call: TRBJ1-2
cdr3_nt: TGTGCCAGCAGTCACACAAGATCCCCTTATGGCTACACCTTC
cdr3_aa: CASSHTRSPYGYTF

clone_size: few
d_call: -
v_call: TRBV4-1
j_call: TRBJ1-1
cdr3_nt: TGCGCCAGCAGCCAAGAAGTCAACCTGAGAGCTTTCTTT
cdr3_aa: CASSQEVNLRAFF

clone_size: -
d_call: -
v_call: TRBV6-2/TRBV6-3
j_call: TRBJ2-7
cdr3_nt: TGTGCCAGCAGACTGGACGGGTTTCCCTACGAGCAGTACTTC
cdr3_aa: CASRLDGFPYEQYF

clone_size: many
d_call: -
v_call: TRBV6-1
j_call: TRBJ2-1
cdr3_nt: TGTGCCAGCAGTACAATCGGGACAACCTACAATGAGCAGTTCTTC
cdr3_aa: CASSTIGTTYNEQFF

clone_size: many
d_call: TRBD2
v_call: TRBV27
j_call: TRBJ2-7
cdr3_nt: TGTGCCAGCAGTTTACACGGACTAGCGGGCCGCTACGAGCAGTACTTC
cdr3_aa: CASSLHGLAGRYEQYF

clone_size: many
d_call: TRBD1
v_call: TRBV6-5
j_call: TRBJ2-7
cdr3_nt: TGTGCCAGCAGTTACGGGCAGGGGGACTACGAGCAGTACTTC
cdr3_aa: CASSYGQGDYEQYF

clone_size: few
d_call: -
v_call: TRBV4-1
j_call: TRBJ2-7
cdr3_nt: TGCGCCAGCAGCCCGACGGACGGAGCCTACGAGCAGTACTTC
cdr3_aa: CASSPTDGAYEQYF

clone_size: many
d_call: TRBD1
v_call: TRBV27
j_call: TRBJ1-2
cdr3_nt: TGTGCCAGCAGTTCATGGGACAGGGTCCATGGCTACACCTTC
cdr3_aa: CASSSWDRVHGYTF

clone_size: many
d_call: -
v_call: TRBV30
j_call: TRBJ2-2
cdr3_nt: TGTGCCGGTGAAAACACCGGGGAGCTGTTTTTT
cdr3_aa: CAGENTGELFF

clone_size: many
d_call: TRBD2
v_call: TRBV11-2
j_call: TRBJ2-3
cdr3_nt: TGTGCCAGCAGCTTAACCTCCCCGGCTAGCGGGTTGGTCACAGATACGCAGTATTTT
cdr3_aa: CASSLTSPASGLVTDTQYF

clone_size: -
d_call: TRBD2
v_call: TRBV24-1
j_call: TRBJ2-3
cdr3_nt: TGTGCCACCAGTGTCCGACCGGGACTAGCGCCCACAGATACGCAGTATTTT
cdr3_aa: CATSVRPGLAPTDTQYF

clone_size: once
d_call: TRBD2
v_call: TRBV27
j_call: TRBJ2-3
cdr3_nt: TGTGCCAGCATTGCTAGCGGAGCTTACCCTAGCACAGATACGCAGTATTTT
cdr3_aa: CASIASGAYPSTDTQYF

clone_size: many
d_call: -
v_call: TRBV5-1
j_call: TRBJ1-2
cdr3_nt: TGCGCCAGCAAGGTGGAAGGGTTCCACGGCTACACCTTC
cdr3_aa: CASKVEGFHGYTF